The sequence of this T cell receptor beta chain was determined in a study of blood T cell repertoires in COVID-19. Looking at the study overall: Some COVID-19 samples were acute and others convalescent; all came from the United States, Italy and Spain. PBMCs, B-cell-depleted T cells, or T cells provided the cDNA or gDNA that made up the material.

In the original processing: Reference gene primer amplification yielded estimated nucleated cell counts. Method: immunoSEQ multiplex PCR; TCRdb's copy keeps in-frame clones and lacks some. V and J calls plus clone size are reproduced from that table; the DNA served to infer D and trimming. The sample gives 100,000 to 150,000 clones, under 80% of which show up once; 2.3% is in the top ten. This CDR3 spans 19 amino acids. The V gene lost 0 bases and the J gene lost 0 bases, with 15 bases spanning the gap. CDR1 is MNHEY and CDR2 is SVGEGT in the germline V gene. Sequencing input: peripheral blood. The clonotype comes from a man aged 70 or older with acute or convalescent COVID-19. The chain employs TRBV6-2 or TRBV6-3 and TRBJ1-6; no definite D call. CDR3 sequence: CASSYSKIRKSSYNSPLHF. CDR3 DNA sequence: TGTGCCAGCAGTTACTCGAAGATACGAAAGAGCTCCTATAATTCACCCCTCCACTTT.